The 7 T cell receptor beta chains presented below share a single source sample, sequenced in a study of blood T cell repertoires in COVID-19. The protocol was immunoSEQ multiplex PCR, while the TCRdb copy is restricted to in-frame clones and leaves out a portion. The sample contains some 68,000 clones, around 90% of which appear only once. Sequences were obtained from peripheral blood. These receptors were obtained from a man aged 45 to 65 with COVID-19, enrolled during active disease.

This rearrangement joins TRBV28 to TRBJ2-2; 10 nucleotides align to TRBD1. In germline, CDR1 is MDHEN, CDR2 SYDVKM. Trimming at V came to 6 bases and at J to 4 bases, leaving 5 bases not matched to a gene. There are 15 residues in the CDR3. CDR3 coding DNA: TGTGCCAGCAGCCGTCGGACAGGGGGCACCGGGGAGCTGTTTTTT. Residues: CASSRRTGGTGELFF.

The chain joins TRBV28 to TRBJ2-5; 8 nucleotides match TRBD1. Per germline, CDR1 MDHEN and CDR2 SYDVKM. Trimming cost V 5 bases and J 5 bases; bases outside gene matches: 10. The CDR3 consists of 15 residues. The CDR3 here is CASSPQTGVWETQYF. The CDR3 bases are TGTGCCAGCAGTCCCCAGACAGGGGTATGGGAGACCCAGTACTTC.

This rearrangement joins TRBV27 to TRBJ2-3; TRBD2 aligns across 8 bases. This CDR3 has 14 amino acids. The germline V gene has CDR1 MNHEY and CDR2 SMNVEV (reference sequence). Trimming took 5 bases from V and 6 from J; bases not matched to a gene: 7. The CDR3 coding sequence is TGTGCCAGCAGTCCCGGGACTAGGGCCGATACGCAGTATTTT. Translation gives CASSPGTRADTQYF.

The chain joins TRBV6-5 to TRBJ2-7; 12 bases are a match to TRBD2. The ends lost 5 bases at V and 4 bases at J; junction bases unmatched: 3. CDR1 is MNHEY, CDR2 SVGAGI, per germline. The CDR3 spans 14 residues. The CDR3 bases are TGTGCCAGCAGTCGGACTAGCGGGACATACGAGCAGTACTTC. Amino acids: CASSRTSGTYEQYF.

The chain has TRBV9 and TRBJ2-3; TRBD1 agrees at 7 bases. The CDR3 is made up of 12 amino acids. The germline V gene has CDR1 SGDLS and CDR2 YYNGEE. Unmatched junction bases numbered 4, after V lost 6 bases and J lost 6 bases. CDR3 protein: CASKRDSDTQYF. The CDR3, as DNA: TGTGCCAGCAAACGGGACAGCGATACGCAGTATTTT. Complete variable domain (other parts from reference TRBV9 and TRBJ2-3): DSGVTQTPKHLITATGQRVTLRCSPRSGDLSVYWYQQSLDQGLQFLIQYYNGEERAKGNILERFSAQQFPDLHSELNLSSLELGDSALYFCASKRDSDTQYFGPGTRLTVL.

The rearrangement uses TRBV18 and TRBJ2-7, with 7 bases identical to TRBD1. J gave up 0 bases and V 3 bases, and 2 bases lay outside the gene matches. The CDR3 is made up of 14 amino acids. Germline CDR1 is KGHSH and CDR2 is LQKENI. CDR3 sequence: CASSPGQASYEQYF. The CDR3 nucleotides are TGTGCCAGCTCACCCGGACAGGCCTCCTACGAGCAGTACTTC.

The J gene is TRBJ1-6, the V gene TRBV6-5; D is ambiguous. The CDR3 loop spans 15 amino acids. CDR1 is MNHEY and CDR2 is SVGAGI in the germline V gene. Trimming stripped 0 bases from V and 7 bases from J, with 10 bases between. The CDR3 coding sequence is TGTGCCAGCAGTTACTCGATCTCCGGGAATTCACCCCTCCACTTT. The encoded protein is CASSYSISGNSPLHF.